This T cell receptor beta chain was sequenced in a study of blood T cell repertoires in COVID-19. Here immunoSEQ multiplex PCR was the method, and the copy in TCRdb shows in-frame clones only, minus some. The table includes some 150,000 clones, approximately 80% detected once. This CDR3 has 13 amino acids. Germline assignment: CDR1 SGHVS and CDR2 FQNEAQ. Trimming took off 4 bases at V and 0 bases at J, with 6 bases between the two ends. The receptor's source is a woman between 50 and 59 years old with acute or convalescent COVID-19. The genes are TRBV7-8 and TRBJ1-1; D is unresolved. The sequencing input was peripheral blood. The CDR3 DNA is TGTGCCAGCAGCTGGCAAGTGAACACTGAAGCTTTCTTT. Its protein product is CASSWQVNTEAFF.